What follows is one TCR beta chain and its context. Its matching antigen is unknown. This sample is drawn from a study of T cell responses to AZD1222 COVID-19 vaccine. For the study at large: Second doses that came at about 4 or about 12 weeks were put together. General observations from the study: With dominance at 160-218 and 743-854, vaccine-associated CD4 TCRs spanned spike.

TCRdb's copy holds only in-frame clones and misses some; the assay was immunoSEQ multiplex PCR. This table has over 95,000 clones, about 87% appearing once. Germline CDR1 SGHRS, CDR2 YFSETQ. The trim removed 0 bases at V and 3 bases at J, leaving 1 base unmatched. This CDR3 spans 15 amino acids. Sequenced here: peripheral blood, sampled on day 0 of AZD1222 vaccination. The clonotype comes from an adult in good health. This chain uses TRBV5-1 with TRBJ2-1; 9 positions match TRBD2. DNA of the CDR3: TGCGCCAGCAGCTTGGCGACTAGCGGCTACAATGAGCAGTTCTTC. It codes for CASSLATSGYNEQFF.